This TCR beta chain was found in a study of T cell repertoires in cytomegalovirus infection. This CDR3 has 15 amino acids. The V end was cut by 0 bases, the J end by 3 bases, with 12 bases between. Germline V gene sequence: CDR1 DFQATT, CDR2 SNEGSKA (reference sequence). Study-level points and caveats: Clonotype analysis showed dominance of the ex vivo response by HLA-C-restricted CMV-specific TCR beta clonotypes.

TCRdb re-called the reads with MiXCR, one entry per CDR3 protein. The sample has some 220,000 distinct CDR3 sequences, approximately 7% seen once. Concerning this clonotype: Its antigen is not known.

Specimen: PBMCs. This chain connects TRBV20-1 to TRBJ1-5; D is unclear. This sequence originates from a human donor in good health (CMV status not recorded). Some clones in this sample may be carry-over from other donors' samples. The CDR3 region is CSARDVQWNNQPQHF. The CDR3 nucleotides are TGCAGTGCTAGAGATGTCCAGTGGAACAATCAGCCCCAGCATTTT.